The T cell receptor (beta chain) described here comes from a study of T cell responses to AZD1222 COVID-19 vaccine. Across the study: Combined were second doses at about 4 or about 12 weeks.

This CDR3 has 17 residues. Looked up from germline, CDR1 is LNHNV and CDR2 is YYDKDF (reference sequence). The V and J ends lost 1 base and 3 bases, in that order; junction bases with no gene match: 10. Of note for this clone: Its matching antigen is unknown.

Profiling relied on immunoSEQ multiplex PCR, and the TCRdb table lists in-frame clones only, not all of them. Of approximately 180,000 clones listed, over 85% were seen once; the top ten hold less than 3%. Findings of the study overall: Baseline seropositivity occurred in only a handful of AZD1222 recipients. Repertoires were collected only later (after the peak T cell response had occurred). Two AZD1222 doses significantly raised spike-specific TCR breadth and depth over controls.

The chain uses TRBV15 and TRBJ2-3; 7 nucleotides align to TRBD2. The specimen comprised peripheral blood, sampled on day 0 of AZD1222 vaccination. This TCR came from an adult in good health. In DNA, the CDR3 is TGTGCCACCAGCAGAGGAATCGCGGGAGAGGGGACAGATACGCAGTATTTT. This gives the protein CATSRGIAGEGTDTQYF.